The clone carrying this T cell receptor (beta chain) was recorded many times. Amplified TCR beta CDR3 regions came from RNA transcripts. The primer set for the first-round RT-PCR of the TCR CDR3 was HTBI. MiXCR, run by TCRdb on the multiplex PCR reads, gives a single entry per CDR3 protein. The sample has hundreds of thousands of distinct CDR3 sequences, just under 45% seen once. These data originate in a study of T cells in Graves' hyperthyroidism and ophthalmopathy. V lost 5 bases, J lost 4 bases, and 6 bases stayed unmatched. CDR3 length equals 14 residues. Germline values: CDR1 SGHTA, CDR2 FQGNSA. The sequence was collected from an adult man with Graves' disease, either hyperthyroidism or ophthalmopathy (not recorded which). The chain links TRBV7-2 to TRBJ2-5, with TRBD1 matching over 8 bases. The sample was peripheral blood or thyroid tissue (not recorded which). The CDR3 nucleotides read TGTGCCAGCAGCGATCTCGGACAGGGAGAGACCCAGTACTTC. This encodes CASSDLGQGETQYF.